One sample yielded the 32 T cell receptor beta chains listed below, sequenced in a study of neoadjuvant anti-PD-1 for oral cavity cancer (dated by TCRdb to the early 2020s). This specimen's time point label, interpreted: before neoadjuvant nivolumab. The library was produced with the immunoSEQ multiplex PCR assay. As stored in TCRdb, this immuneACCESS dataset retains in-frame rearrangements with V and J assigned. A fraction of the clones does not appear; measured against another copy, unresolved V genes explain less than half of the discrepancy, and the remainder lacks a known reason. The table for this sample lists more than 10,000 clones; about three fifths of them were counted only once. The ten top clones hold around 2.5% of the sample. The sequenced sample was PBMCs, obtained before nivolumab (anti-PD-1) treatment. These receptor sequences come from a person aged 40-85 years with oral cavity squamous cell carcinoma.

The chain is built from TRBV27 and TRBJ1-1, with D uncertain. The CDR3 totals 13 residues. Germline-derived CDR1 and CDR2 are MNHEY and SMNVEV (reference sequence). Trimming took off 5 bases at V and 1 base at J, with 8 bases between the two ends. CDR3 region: CASSPYKNTEAFF. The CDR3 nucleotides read TGTGCCAGCAGTCCCTACAAGAACACTGAAGCTTTCTTT.

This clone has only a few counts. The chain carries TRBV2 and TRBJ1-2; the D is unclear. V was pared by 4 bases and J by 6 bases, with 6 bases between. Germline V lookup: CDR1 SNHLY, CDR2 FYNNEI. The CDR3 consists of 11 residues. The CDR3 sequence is CASSVLDGYTF. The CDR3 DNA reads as TGTGCCAGCAGTGTGTTGGATGGCTACACCTTC.

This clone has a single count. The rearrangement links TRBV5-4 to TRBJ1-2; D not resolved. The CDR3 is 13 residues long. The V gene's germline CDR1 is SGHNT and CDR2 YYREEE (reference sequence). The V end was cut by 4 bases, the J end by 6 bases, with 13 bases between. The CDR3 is CASSLRVADGYTF. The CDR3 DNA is TGTGCCAGCAGCCTAAGGGTCGCGGATGGCTACACCTTC.

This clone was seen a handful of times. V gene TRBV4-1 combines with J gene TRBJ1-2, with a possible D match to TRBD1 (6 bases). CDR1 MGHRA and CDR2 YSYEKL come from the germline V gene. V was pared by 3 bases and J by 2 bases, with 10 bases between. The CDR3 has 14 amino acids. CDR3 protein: CASSHQGRNYGYTF. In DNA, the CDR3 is TGCGCCAGCAGCCATCAGGGGCGCAACTATGGCTACACCTTC.

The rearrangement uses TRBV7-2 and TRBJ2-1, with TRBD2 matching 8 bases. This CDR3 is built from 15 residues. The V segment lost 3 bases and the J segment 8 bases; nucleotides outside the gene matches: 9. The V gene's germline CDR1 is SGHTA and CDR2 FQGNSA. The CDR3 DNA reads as TGTGCCAGCAGCTTTAGCCCGGGGGGGTTGGATGAGCAGTTCTTC. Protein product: CASSFSPGGLDEQFF. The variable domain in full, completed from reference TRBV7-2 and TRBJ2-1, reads GAGVSQSPSNKVTEKGKDVELRCDPISGHTALYWYRQSLGQGLEFLIYFQGNSAPDKSGLPSDRFSAERTGGSVSTLTIQRTQQEDSAVYLCASSFSPGGLDEQFFGPGTRLTVL.

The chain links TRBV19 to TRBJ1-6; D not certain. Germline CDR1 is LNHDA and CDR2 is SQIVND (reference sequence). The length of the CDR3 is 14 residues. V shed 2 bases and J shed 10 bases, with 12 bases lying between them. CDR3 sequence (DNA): TGTGCCAGTAGTATAATGAACGTGGAGTCACCCCTCCACTTT. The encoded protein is CASSIMNVESPLHF.

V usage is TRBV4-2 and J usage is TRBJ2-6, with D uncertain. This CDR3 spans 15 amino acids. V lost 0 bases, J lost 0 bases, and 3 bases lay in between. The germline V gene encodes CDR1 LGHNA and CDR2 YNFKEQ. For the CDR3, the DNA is TGTGCCAGCAGCCAAGAGACCTCTGGGGCCAACGTCCTGACTTTC. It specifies CASSQETSGANVLTF.

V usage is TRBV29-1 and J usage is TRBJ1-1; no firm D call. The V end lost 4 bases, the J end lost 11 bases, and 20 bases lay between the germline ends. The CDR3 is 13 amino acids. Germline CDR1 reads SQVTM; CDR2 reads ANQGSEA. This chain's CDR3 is CSVGDALLGGAFF. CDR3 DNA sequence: TGCAGCGTTGGGGATGCCCTTCTTGGTGGGGCTTTCTTT.

CDR3: CASSRDGLGSNEQYF. CDR3 DNA: TGTGCCAGCAGTAGGGATGGACTGGGGAGCAACGAGCAGTACTTC. The chain combines TRBV25-1 with TRBJ2-7, with D perhaps matching TRBD2 (5 bases). This CDR3 has 15 residues. Deletions cut 5 bases from V and 5 bases from J, with 19 bases between. Germline-derived CDR1 and CDR2 are MGHDK and SYGVNS.

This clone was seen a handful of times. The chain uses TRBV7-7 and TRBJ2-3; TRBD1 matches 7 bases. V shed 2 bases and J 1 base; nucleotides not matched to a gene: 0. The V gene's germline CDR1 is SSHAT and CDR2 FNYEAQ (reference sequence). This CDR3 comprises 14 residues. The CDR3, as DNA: TGTGCCAGCAGCTTAACAGGGGGCACAGATACGCAGTATTTT. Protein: CASSLTGGTDTQYF.

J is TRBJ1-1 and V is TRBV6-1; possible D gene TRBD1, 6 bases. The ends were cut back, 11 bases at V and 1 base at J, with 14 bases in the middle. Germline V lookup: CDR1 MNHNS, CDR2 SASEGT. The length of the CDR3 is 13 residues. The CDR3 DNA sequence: TGTGCCGGAAGGGGGACACCGAACACTGAAGCTTTCTTT. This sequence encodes CAGRGTPNTEAFF.

CDR3 sequence reads: CASGGEVNQPQHF. Here the CDR3 DNA reads TGTGCCAGCGGGGGGGAGGTCAATCAGCCCCAGCATTTT. This chain uses TRBV2 with TRBJ1-5; the D gene is possibly TRBD1 (5 bases). The CDR3 spans 13 residues. V lost 8 bases and J 3 bases, leaving 11 bases between the germline ends. CDR1 and CDR2 from the germline V gene are SNHLY and FYNNEI.

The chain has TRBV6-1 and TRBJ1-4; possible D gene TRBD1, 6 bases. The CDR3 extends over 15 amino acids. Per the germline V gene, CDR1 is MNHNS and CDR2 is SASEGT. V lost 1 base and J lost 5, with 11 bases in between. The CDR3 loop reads CASSEGGGRNEKLFF. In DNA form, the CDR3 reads TGTGCCAGCAGTGAAGGTGGGGGGCGAAATGAAAAACTGTTTTTT.

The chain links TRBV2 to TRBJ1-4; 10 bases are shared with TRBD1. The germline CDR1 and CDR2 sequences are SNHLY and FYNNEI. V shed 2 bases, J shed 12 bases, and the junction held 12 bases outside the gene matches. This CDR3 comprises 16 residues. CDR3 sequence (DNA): TGTGCCAGCAGTGAAAGGGGAGGGACAGGGGTTTCGGAACTGTTTTTT. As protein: CASSERGGTGVSELFF.

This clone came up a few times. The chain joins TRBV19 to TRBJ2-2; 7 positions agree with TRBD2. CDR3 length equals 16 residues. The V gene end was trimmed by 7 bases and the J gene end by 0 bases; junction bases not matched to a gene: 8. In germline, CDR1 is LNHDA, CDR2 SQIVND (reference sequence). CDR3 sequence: CASTETLAANTGELFF. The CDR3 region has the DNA TGTGCCAGTACCGAGACTCTAGCGGCGAACACCGGGGAGCTGTTTTTT.

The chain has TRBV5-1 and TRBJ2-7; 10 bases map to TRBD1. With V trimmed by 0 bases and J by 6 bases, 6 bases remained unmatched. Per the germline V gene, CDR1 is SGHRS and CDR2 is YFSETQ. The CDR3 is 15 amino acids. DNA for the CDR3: TGCGCCAGCAGCTTGGAGACGGGACAGGGGACCGAGCAGTACTTC. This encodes CASSLETGQGTEQYF.

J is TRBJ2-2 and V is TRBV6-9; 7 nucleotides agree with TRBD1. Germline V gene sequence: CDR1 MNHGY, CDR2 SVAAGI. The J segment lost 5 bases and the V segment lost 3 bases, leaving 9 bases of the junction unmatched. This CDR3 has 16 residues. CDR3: CASSYLYRGRTGELFF. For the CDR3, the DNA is TGTGCCAGCAGTTACCTATACAGGGGACGGACCGGGGAGCTGTTTTTT.

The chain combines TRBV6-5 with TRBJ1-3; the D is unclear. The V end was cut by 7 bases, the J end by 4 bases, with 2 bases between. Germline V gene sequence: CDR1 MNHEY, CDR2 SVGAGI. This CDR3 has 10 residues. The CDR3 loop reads CASIGNTIYF. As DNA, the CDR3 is TGTGCCAGCATAGGAAACACCATATATTTT.

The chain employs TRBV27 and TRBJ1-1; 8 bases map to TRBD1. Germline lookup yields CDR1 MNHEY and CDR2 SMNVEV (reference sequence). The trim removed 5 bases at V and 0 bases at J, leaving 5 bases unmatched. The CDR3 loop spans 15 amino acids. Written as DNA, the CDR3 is TGTGCCAGCAGTCCGAGGACAGGGCTGAACACTGAAGCTTTCTTT. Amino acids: CASSPRTGLNTEAFF.

DNA of the CDR3: TGTGCCAGCAGTGAAGGCCCCCAGATAGCCAAAAACATTCAGTACTTC. Protein product: CASSEGPQIAKNIQYF. V gene TRBV6-1 combines with J gene TRBJ2-4; D not certain. There are 16 residues in the CDR3. Germline CDR1 MNHNS, CDR2 SASEGT. The ends were cut back, 1 base at V and 0 bases at J, with 10 bases in the middle.

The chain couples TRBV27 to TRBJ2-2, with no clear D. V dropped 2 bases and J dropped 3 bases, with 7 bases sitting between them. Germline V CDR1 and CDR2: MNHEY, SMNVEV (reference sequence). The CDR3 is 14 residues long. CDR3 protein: CASSLETDTGELFF. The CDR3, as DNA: TGTGCCAGCAGTTTAGAGACGGACACCGGGGAGCTGTTTTTT.

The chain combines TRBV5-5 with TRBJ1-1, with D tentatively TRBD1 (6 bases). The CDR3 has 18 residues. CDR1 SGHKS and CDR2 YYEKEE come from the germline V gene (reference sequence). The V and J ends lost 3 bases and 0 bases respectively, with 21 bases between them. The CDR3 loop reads CASSSPLGTRGMNTEAFF. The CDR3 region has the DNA TGTGCCAGCAGCTCCCCATTGGGGACCAGGGGAATGAACACTGAAGCTTTCTTT.

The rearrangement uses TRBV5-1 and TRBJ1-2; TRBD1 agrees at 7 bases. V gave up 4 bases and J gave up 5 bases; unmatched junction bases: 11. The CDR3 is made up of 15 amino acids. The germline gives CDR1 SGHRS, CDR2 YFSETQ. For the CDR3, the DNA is TGCGCCAGCAGCCCGACGGGACAGCCACTTTATGGCTACACCTTC. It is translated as CASSPTGQPLYGYTF.

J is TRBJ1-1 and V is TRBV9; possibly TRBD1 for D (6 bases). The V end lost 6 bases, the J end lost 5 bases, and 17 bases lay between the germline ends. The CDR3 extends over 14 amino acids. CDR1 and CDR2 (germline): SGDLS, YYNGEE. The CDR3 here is CASTHRDGRTEAFF. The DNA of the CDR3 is TGTGCCAGCACCCACAGGGATGGGAGGACTGAAGCTTTCTTT.

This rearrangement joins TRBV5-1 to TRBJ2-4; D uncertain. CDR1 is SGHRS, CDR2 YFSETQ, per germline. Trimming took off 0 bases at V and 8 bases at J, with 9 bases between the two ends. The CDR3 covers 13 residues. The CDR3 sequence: CASSLEGLDIQYF. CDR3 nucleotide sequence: TGCGCCAGCAGCTTGGAAGGGTTGGACATTCAGTACTTC.

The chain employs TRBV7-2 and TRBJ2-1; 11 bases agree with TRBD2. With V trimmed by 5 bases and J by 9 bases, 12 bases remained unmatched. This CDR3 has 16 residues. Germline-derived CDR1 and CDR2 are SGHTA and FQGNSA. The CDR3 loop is CASSPNLAGGVSEQFF. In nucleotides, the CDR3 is TGTGCCAGCAGCCCCAATCTAGCGGGGGGAGTGAGTGAGCAGTTCTTC.

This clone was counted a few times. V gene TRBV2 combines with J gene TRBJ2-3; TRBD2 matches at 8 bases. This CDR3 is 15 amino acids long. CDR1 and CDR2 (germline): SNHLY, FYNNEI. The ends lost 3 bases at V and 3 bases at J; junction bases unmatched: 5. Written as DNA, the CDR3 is TGTGCCAGCAGTGAGGGGCGGGGGGCAACAGATACGCAGTATTTT. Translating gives CASSEGRGATDTQYF.

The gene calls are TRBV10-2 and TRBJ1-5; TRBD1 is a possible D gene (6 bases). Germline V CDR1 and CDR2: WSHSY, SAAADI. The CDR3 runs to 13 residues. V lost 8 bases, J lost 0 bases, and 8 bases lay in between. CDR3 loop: CASRTDSNQPQHF. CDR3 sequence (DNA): TGCGCCAGCCGGACAGATAGCAATCAGCCCCAGCATTTT.

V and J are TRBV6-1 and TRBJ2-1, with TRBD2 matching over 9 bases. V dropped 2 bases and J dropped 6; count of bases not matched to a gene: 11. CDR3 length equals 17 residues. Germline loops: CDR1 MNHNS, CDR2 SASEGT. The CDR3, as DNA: TGTGCCAGCAGTGAATCGGGCGGGGGGGCCCAATCCAATGAGCAGTTCTTC. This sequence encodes CASSESGGGAQSNEQFF.

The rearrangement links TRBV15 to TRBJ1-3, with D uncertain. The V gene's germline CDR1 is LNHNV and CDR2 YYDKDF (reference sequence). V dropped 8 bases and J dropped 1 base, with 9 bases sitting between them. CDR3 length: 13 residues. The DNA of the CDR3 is TGTGCCACCGGGGAGGAATCTGGAAACACCATATATTTT. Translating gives CATGEESGNTIYF.

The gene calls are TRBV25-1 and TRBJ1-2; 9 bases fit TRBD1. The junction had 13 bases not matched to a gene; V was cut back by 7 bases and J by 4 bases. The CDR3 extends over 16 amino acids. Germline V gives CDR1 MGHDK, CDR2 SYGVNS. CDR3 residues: CASKPTGTGHFYGYTF. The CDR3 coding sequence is TGTGCCAGCAAACCTACCGGGACAGGGCACTTCTATGGCTACACCTTC.

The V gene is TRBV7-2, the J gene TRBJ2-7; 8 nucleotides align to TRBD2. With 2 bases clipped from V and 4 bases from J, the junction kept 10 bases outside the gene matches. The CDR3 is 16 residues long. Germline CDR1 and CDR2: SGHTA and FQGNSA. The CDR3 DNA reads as TGTGCCAGCAGCTTATCCCCCGCGGGGGGAAGATACGAGCAGTACTTC. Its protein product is CASSLSPAGGRYEQYF.